These 27 T cell receptor beta chains were sequenced from one sample in a study of T cell responses to AZD1222 COVID-19 vaccine. Clones were read by immunoSEQ multiplex PCR, and TCRdb kept only the in-frame ones, dropping some. The data contain 130,000 or so clones, roughly 85% of them seen just once; the ten biggest clones take up 9% to 9.5%. Here the sequenced sample was peripheral blood, taken on day 0 of AZD1222 vaccination. All receptors derive from an adult in good health.

The table lists this clone with a count of one. The chain couples TRBV9 to TRBJ2-7; D may be TRBD1 (6 bases). Germline V CDR1 and CDR2: SGDLS, YYNGEE. This CDR3 has 15 amino acids. V lost 0 bases and J 3 bases, leaving 13 bases between the germline ends. The CDR3 DNA reads TGTGCCAGCAGCGTAGGGGGGCTAGAGGGCTACGAGCAGTACTTC. Translating it yields CASSVGGLEGYEQYF.

This clone appeared a single time. The same CDR3 arises from other DNA sequences in this sample as well. This chain joins TRBV19 and TRBJ1-3, with unresolved D. The V end lost 3 bases, the J end lost 0 bases, and 6 bases lay between the germline ends. The CDR3 consists of 14 residues. Germline V gene lookup returns CDR1 LNHDA and CDR2 SQIVND (reference sequence). CDR3 in amino acids: CASSIRSSGNTIYF. CDR3 DNA: TGTGCCAGTAGTATCCGTAGCTCTGGAAACACCATATATTTT.

The chain joins TRBV11-2 to TRBJ2-2, with D hard to call. Trimming cost V 3 bases and J 1 base, with 0 bases left between them. CDR3 length: 12 residues. Germline V lookup: CDR1 SGHAT, CDR2 FQNNGV. CDR3 in amino acids: CASSLNTGELFF. The DNA of the CDR3 is TGTGCCAGCAGCTTGAACACCGGGGAGCTGTTTTTT.

The table lists this clone with a few counts. This rearrangement joins TRBV11-2 to TRBJ1-2; D perhaps matches TRBD1 (6 bases). The germline V gene encodes CDR1 SGHAT and CDR2 FQNNGV. This CDR3 spans 13 amino acids. The V gene lost 3 bases and the J gene lost 1 base, with 6 bases spanning the gap. The CDR3 protein is CASSLDSNYGYTF. The CDR3 coding sequence is TGTGCCAGCAGCTTGGACAGTAACTATGGCTACACCTTC.

This rearrangement joins TRBV10-3 to TRBJ1-5; D remains unclear. Germline V lookup: CDR1 ENHRY, CDR2 SYGVKD. Between the trimmed V and J ends, which lost 4 bases and 1 base, there was a span of 5 bases. This CDR3 spans 13 amino acids. The CDR3 coding sequence is TGTGCCATCAGTGGGAGCAGCAATCAGCCCCAGCATTTT. Translating it yields CAISGSSNQPQHF.

V usage is TRBV3-1 (or the pseudogene TRBV3-2) and J usage is TRBJ2-7, with 11 bases that match TRBD2. Unmatched junction bases numbered 6, after V lost 1 base and J lost 4 bases. Germline V gives CDR1 LGHDT, CDR2 YNNKEL (reference sequence). CDR3 length equals 16 residues. CDR3 nucleotides: TGTGCCAGCAGCCAAGGGGTAGCGGGGGGGTCTTACGAGCAGTACTTC. Protein product: CASSQGVAGGSYEQYF.

The V and J genes are TRBV5-1 and TRBJ2-2; perhaps TRBD2 as D (6 bases). The CDR3 runs 13 residues. Trimming removed 2 bases from V and 6 bases from J, with 8 bases in between. CDR1 and CDR2 from the germline V gene are SGHRS and YFSETQ. The CDR3 sequence is CASSFWGAGELFF. As DNA, the CDR3 is TGCGCCAGCAGCTTTTGGGGGGCCGGGGAGCTGTTTTTT.

V usage is TRBV5-8 and J usage is TRBJ1-2, with D perhaps matching TRBD1 (5 bases). Germline values: CDR1 SGHTS, CDR2 YDEGEE. The CDR3 extends over 14 amino acids. Trimming stripped 3 bases from V and 6 bases from J, with 15 bases between. CDR3: CASSSTQNRNGYTF. The CDR3 DNA follows: TGTGCCAGCAGCTCGACTCAGAACAGGAATGGCTACACCTTC.

The rearrangement joins TRBV6-5 to TRBJ2-1; D could derive from TRBD1 or TRBD2 (5 bases each). The CDR3 consists of 15 residues. Between the trimmed V and J ends, which lost 6 bases and 4 bases, there was a span of 16 bases. Germline loops: CDR1 MNHEY, CDR2 SVGAGI. The CDR3 DNA follows: TGTGCCAGCAGGGTTGGACGGGACGAGTACAATGAGCAGTTCTTC. This gives the protein CASRVGRDEYNEQFF.

The rearrangement links TRBV24-1 to TRBJ2-7; D perhaps matches TRBD2 (5 bases). Germline CDR1 and CDR2: KGHDR and SFDVKD. The V gene lost 9 bases and the J gene lost 1 base, with 15 bases spanning the gap. This CDR3 region has 14 residues. The CDR3, as DNA: TGTGCCACCGCCCCGGCGGAGGTTTCCTACGAGCAGTACTTC. It is translated as CATAPAEVSYEQYF.

The chain couples TRBV27 to TRBJ1-6, with 8 bases fitting TRBD1. With V trimmed by 5 bases and J by 0 bases, 6 bases remained unmatched. This CDR3 is 17 amino acids long. The germline V gene encodes CDR1 MNHEY and CDR2 SMNVEV (reference sequence). In DNA form, the CDR3 reads TGTGCCAGCAGTCCCTACAGGGGGAGCTCCTATAATTCACCCCTCCACTTT. Its translation: CASSPYRGSSYNSPLHF.

The chain employs TRBV28 and TRBJ1-6; D is ambiguous. This CDR3 comprises 14 residues. V was shortened by 2 bases and J by 7 bases, with 9 bases between the two germline ends. CDR1 is MDHEN and CDR2 is SYDVKM in the germline V gene. Here the CDR3 DNA reads TGTGCCAGCAGTTTACTCCAAGGGAATTCACCCCTCCACTTT. The encoded protein is CASSLLQGNSPLHF.

The chain joins TRBV9 to TRBJ2-7, with D unclear. The CDR3 sequence is 15 residues long. Germline V CDR1 and CDR2: SGDLS, YYNGEE. Trimming removed 3 bases from V and 1 base from J, with 14 bases in between. The CDR3 is CASSESMGLSYEQYF. DNA of the CDR3: TGTGCCAGCAGCGAGTCGATGGGCCTATCCTACGAGCAGTACTTC. Drawing the rest from reference TRBV9 and TRBJ2-7, the complete variable domain is DSGVTQTPKHLITATGQRVTLRCSPRSGDLSVYWYQQSLDQGLQFLIQYYNGEERAKGNILERFSAQQFPDLHSELNLSSLELGDSALYFCASSESMGLSYEQYFGPGTRLTVT.

V and J are TRBV2 and TRBJ1-2, with D possibly TRBD1 on 6 matching bases. The V and J ends lost 6 bases and 4 bases respectively, with 12 bases between them. The CDR3 is made up of 13 amino acids. CDR1 is SNHLY and CDR2 is FYNNEI in the germline V gene. CDR3 in amino acids: CASSWDTGYGYTF. CDR3 nucleotide sequence: TGTGCCAGCAGCTGGGACACTGGCTATGGCTACACCTTC.

The rearrangement joins TRBV19 to TRBJ1-1, with a possible D match to TRBD1 (5 bases). The CDR3 totals 13 residues. V was shortened by 2 bases and J by 7 bases, with 11 bases between the two germline ends. The germline gives CDR1 LNHDA, CDR2 SQIVND (reference sequence). CDR3 region: CASSISLQGEAFF. The CDR3 DNA sequence: TGTGCCAGTAGTATATCGTTGCAGGGTGAAGCTTTCTTT.

CDR3 residues: CSARDNGEQYF. In DNA form, the CDR3 reads TGCAGTGCTAGAGATAACGGCGAGCAGTACTTC. The V gene is TRBV20-1, the J gene TRBJ2-7; D not certain. Germline CDR1 reads DFQATT; CDR2 reads SNEGSKA (reference sequence). Trimming left V 0 bases short and J 6 bases short, with 6 bases between. The CDR3 covers 11 residues.

V is TRBV19 and J is TRBJ1-5, with D maybe TRBD1 (6 bases). Germline V CDR1 and CDR2: LNHDA, SQIVND (reference sequence). V was cut by 6 bases and J by 0 bases, with 12 bases left in between. The CDR3 sequence is 15 residues long. This CDR3 is CASRMGRGSNQPQHF. The CDR3 DNA follows: TGTGCCAGTAGAATGGGCAGGGGTAGCAATCAGCCCCAGCATTTT.

The chain employs TRBV4-2 and TRBJ1-4, with a weak D call TRBD1 (6 bases). The length of the CDR3 is 16 residues. Per germline, CDR1 LGHNA and CDR2 YNFKEQ. V was shortened by 0 bases and J by 8 bases, with 16 bases between the two germline ends. The CDR3 is CASSQDQGREEEKLFF. As DNA, the CDR3 is TGTGCCAGCAGCCAAGATCAGGGGCGGGAAGAAGAAAAACTGTTTTTT.

The chain recombines TRBV10-3 with TRBJ1-5, with D maybe TRBD1 (5 bases). Trimming took off 2 bases at V and 4 bases at J, with 9 bases between the two ends. The CDR3 runs to 14 residues. Germline CDR1 ENHRY, CDR2 SYGVKD. CDR3 DNA sequence: TGTGCCATCAGTGAGGAGGGGTTAAATCAGCCCCAGCATTTT. It specifies CAISEEGLNQPQHF.

J is TRBJ2-1 and V is TRBV7-3; 9 positions agree with TRBD2. The trim removed 5 bases at V and 4 bases at J, leaving 6 bases unmatched. Germline CDR1 reads SGHTA; CDR2 reads FQGTGA. The length of the CDR3 is 15 residues. The CDR3 sequence: CASSPGLAIYNEQFF. The CDR3 DNA follows: TGTGCCAGCAGCCCCGGACTAGCGATATACAATGAGCAGTTCTTC. The full variable domain, with the rest looked up from reference TRBV7-3 and TRBJ2-1, is GAGVSQTPSNKVTEKGKYVELRCDPISGHTALYWYRQSLGQGPEFLIYFQGTGAADDSGLPNDRFFAVRPEGSVSTLKIQRTERGDSAVYLCASSPGLAIYNEQFFGPGTRLTVL.

V usage is TRBV5-1 and J usage is TRBJ1-4; D uncertain. V was shortened by 0 bases and J by 5 bases, with 8 bases between the two germline ends. CDR3 size: 14 residues. Germline-derived CDR1 and CDR2 are SGHRS and YFSETQ. CDR3 protein: CASSLGLENEKLFF. Written as DNA, the CDR3 is TGCGCCAGCAGCTTGGGTTTAGAGAATGAAAAACTGTTTTTT.

This chain links TRBV7-2 with TRBJ1-1; 9 bases line up with TRBD1. Germline V CDR1 and CDR2: SGHTA, FQGNSA. J lost 4 bases, V lost 2 bases, and 8 bases had no gene match. The CDR3 consists of 16 residues. In DNA form, the CDR3 reads TGTGCCAGCAGCTTAACAGGGGGCAGTTTCGGCACTGAAGCTTTCTTT. Translating it yields CASSLTGGSFGTEAFF. Filled out from reference TRBV7-2 and TRBJ1-1, the complete variable domain reads GAGVSQSPSNKVTEKGKDVELRCDPISGHTALYWYRQSLGQGLEFLIYFQGNSAPDKSGLPSDRFSAERTGGSVSTLTIQRTQQEDSAVYLCASSLTGGSFGTEAFFGQGTRLTVV.

This clone was seen only a few times. The rearrangement links TRBV9 to TRBJ2-1; 8 nucleotides line up with TRBD2. The CDR3 is 20 residues long. Germline trimming cut 0 bases from V and 0 bases from J; bases unmatched to any gene: 14. CDR1 is SGDLS and CDR2 is YYNGEE in the germline V gene. In DNA form, the CDR3 reads TGTGCCAGCAGCGTAGAGTCGGGAGGGCGAATACAGAGCTCCTACAATGAGCAGTTCTTC. Its translation is CASSVESGGRIQSSYNEQFF.

The V and J genes are TRBV30 and TRBJ1-2; 7 positions agree with TRBD1. V was clipped by 3 bases and J by 2 bases; unmatched bases: 12. The CDR3 is 16 amino acids. The germline gives CDR1 GTSNPN, CDR2 SVGIG (reference sequence). This chain's CDR3 is CAWRTQGINRNYGYTF. CDR3 bases: TGTGCCTGGAGAACACAGGGGATCAACCGAAACTATGGCTACACCTTC.

This clone has a single count. V usage is TRBV3-1 (or the pseudogene TRBV3-2) and J usage is TRBJ1-2; D may be TRBD1 (5 bases). The CDR3 has 14 amino acids. Trimming stripped 2 bases from V and 0 bases from J, with 7 bases between. Germline values: CDR1 LGHDT, CDR2 YNNKEL (reference sequence). The DNA for the CDR3 is TGTGCCAGCAGCCAAAGGGGATCTAACTATGGCTACACCTTC. Amino acid sequence: CASSQRGSNYGYTF.

In DNA form, the CDR3 reads TGCGCCAGCAGCTTTACTTTGGATTACGAGCAGTACTTC. Protein product: CASSFTLDYEQYF. This chain links TRBV5-1 with TRBJ2-7; no reliable D call. This CDR3 is 13 amino acids long. V dropped 2 bases and J dropped 4 bases, with 10 bases sitting between them. CDR1 SGHRS and CDR2 YFSETQ come from the germline V gene.

The chain employs TRBV20-1 and TRBJ2-6; no definite D call. This CDR3 is built from 14 residues. V lost 3 bases, J lost 2 bases, and 8 bases lay in between. Germline lookup yields CDR1 DFQATT and CDR2 SNEGSKA (reference sequence). The CDR3 protein is CSASHRAGANVLTF. Written as DNA, the CDR3 is TGCAGTGCTAGTCATAGGGCTGGGGCCAACGTCCTGACTTTC.